These T cell receptor beta chains were read from a single sample in a study of technical replicates of blood from several donors. The method was immunoSEQ multiplex PCR; TCRdb's version includes in-frame clones alone and lacks a portion of them. Among 65,000 to 90,000 clones listed, more than 90% were seen once. The material sequenced was PBMCs. The receptors come from a human donor in good health. Some clones in this sample may be carry-over from other donors' samples. The CDR3 runs from the conserved cysteine through the conserved F or W. Fields, in order: J gene, V gene, CDR3 protein.

J: TRBJ1-2
V: TRBV5-8
CDR3: CASSLLGGHYNYGYTF

J: TRBJ2-7
V: TRBV2
CDR3: CASNGQGNEQYF

J: TRBJ2-2
V: TRBV10-3
CDR3: CATAGDPGTGELFF

J: TRBJ1-2
V: TRBV7-2
CDR3: CASSPGTRGYTF

J: TRBJ2-3
V: TRBV19
CDR3: CASSIVTGGLDTQYF

J: TRBJ1-1
V: TRBV2
CDR3: CASSQDYWNTEAFF

J: TRBJ2-1
V: TRBV5-1
CDR3: CASSSSGGYNEQFF

J: TRBJ2-5
V: TRBV19
CDR3: CASTTGETQYF

J: TRBJ1-3
V: TRBV5-4
CDR3: CASSFGPGQGDSGNTIYF

J: TRBJ1-2
V: TRBV18
CDR3: CASSPRHGENTF

J: TRBJ2-2
V: TRBV7-3
CDR3: CASSLTGGAYTGELFF

J: TRBJ1-3
V: TRBV4-1
CDR3: CASSQTSREWGNTIYF

J: TRBJ2-4
V: TRBV5-1
CDR3: CASSGGTSAKNIQYF

J: TRBJ2-7
V: TRBV5-1
CDR3: CASSLAGGPAEQYF

J: TRBJ1-1
V: TRBV30
CDR3: CAWRNSGTEAFF

J: TRBJ2-3
V: TRBV7-8
CDR3: CASSLESFRAFDTDTQYF

J: TRBJ1-6
V: TRBV5-1
CDR3: CASSVGGQGYSPLHF

J: TRBJ2-5
V: TRBV9
CDR3: CASSVDSGRALLQETQYF

J: TRBJ2-7
V: TRBV11-2
CDR3: CASSIPLAGMYEQYF

J: TRBJ2-7
V: TRBV5-1
CDR3: CASSLSPGLAGNYEQYF

J: TRBJ2-1
V: TRBV4-1
CDR3: CASSPERGGFGDEQFF

J: TRBJ1-2
V: TRBV4-1
CDR3: CASSLAGGGGYTF

J: TRBJ2-2
V: TRBV9
CDR3: CASSVRGSNTGELFF

J: TRBJ2-2
V: TRBV10-3
CDR3: CAISSPSPPGELFF

J: TRBJ2-7
V: TRBV2
CDR3: CASSEAWHEQYF

J: TRBJ2-3
V: TRBV5-1
CDR3: CASSTGTMNTDTQYF

J: TRBJ2-1
V: TRBV4-1
CDR3: CASSQDRGGSSSYNEQFF

J: TRBJ2-3
V: TRBV25-1
CDR3: CASSDHGGQSDTQYF

J: TRBJ1-3
V: TRBV11-2
CDR3: CASSFSAQDGNTIYF

J: TRBJ1-1
V: TRBV7-2
CDR3: CASKFQGATPEAFF

J: TRBJ1-1
V: TRBV5-5
CDR3: CASRSQTGIPEAFF

J: TRBJ1-2
V: TRBV27
CDR3: CASSSLDGIGYGYTF

J: TRBJ2-1
V: TRBV7-9
CDR3: CASSLQGSSYNEQFF

J: TRBJ1-5
V: TRBV2
CDR3: CASSGTGKYQPQHF

J: TRBJ2-2
V: TRBV5-5
CDR3: CASSLAIETGELFF

J: TRBJ2-7
V: TRBV7-9
CDR3: CASSQLGGSGEQYF

J: TRBJ2-2
V: TRBV5-5
CDR3: CASSWDLSGSGTGELFF

J: TRBJ1-6
V: TRBV11-3
CDR3: CASSLDLNSPLHF

J: TRBJ2-7
V: TRBV7-8
CDR3: CASSLGDWVTPYEQYF

J: TRBJ1-4
V: TRBV30
CDR3: CAWSVYHGTNEKLFF

J: TRBJ2-7
V: TRBV7-8
CDR3: CASSLVPDRDYEQYF

J: TRBJ1-4
V: TRBV29-1
CDR3: CSVVGVSEKLFF

J: TRBJ1-2
V: TRBV27
CDR3: CASSFNGDNYGYTF

J: TRBJ2-3
V: TRBV7-3
CDR3: CASSSGLAGNTQYF

J: TRBJ1-2
V: TRBV15
CDR3: CATSRDRRANYGYTF

J: TRBJ2-4
V: TRBV5-1
CDR3: CASSPGSPQLGHIQYF

J: TRBJ1-2
V: TRBV9
CDR3: CASRGEGAGGYTF

J: TRBJ2-6
V: TRBV7-2
CDR3: CASSRAITGANVLTF

J: TRBJ1-3
V: TRBV4-3
CDR3: CASSPDRRSGNTIYF

J: TRBJ2-5
V: TRBV29-1
CDR3: CSVDRPTGRQETQYF

J: TRBJ2-2
V: TRBV30
CDR3: CAWRNQAGTGELFF

J: TRBJ2-6
V: TRBV7-2
CDR3: CASSAWTGSGANVLTF

J: TRBJ1-5
V: TRBV19
CDR3: CASSRDRDQPQHF

J: TRBJ2-4
V: TRBV4-1
CDR3: CASSQDSPGGPLAKNIQYF

J: TRBJ2-7
V: TRBV5-1
CDR3: CASTPAGGVYEQYF

J: TRBJ2-1
V: TRBV6-6
CDR3: CASSYTSGSDEQFF

J: TRBJ2-3
V: TRBV7-9
CDR3: CASSLEAGRSTDTQYF

J: TRBJ1-1
V: TRBV6-5
CDR3: CASSYSGGLNTEAFF